The clone carrying this T cell receptor beta chain appeared once. As originally analysed: Reference gene primer amplification in the assay estimated nucleated cell counts. TCRdb keeps only in-frame clones here, not all; method: immunoSEQ multiplex PCR. V and J calls plus clone size are reproduced from that table; the DNA served to infer D and trimming. The repertoire holds 150,000 to 200,000 clones, around four fifths seen once, with more than 4.5% in the top ten. This specimen belongs to a study of blood T cell repertoires in COVID-19. The wider study: Italy, Spain and the United States were the sources of the convalescent and acute COVID-19 samples.

Trimming stripped 3 bases from V and 7 bases from J, with 16 bases between. CDR1 and CDR2 (germline): MNHEY, SMNVEV (reference sequence). This CDR3 spans 15 amino acids. The sequence derives from a woman between 25 and 40 years old with acute or convalescent COVID-19. Sequenced sample: peripheral blood. V is TRBV27 and J is TRBJ1-5; perhaps TRBD1 as D (5 bases). The CDR3 reads CASSFFGGGGQPQHF. The CDR3 nucleotides are TGTGCCAGCAGTTTCTTCGGGGGTGGCGGGCAGCCCCAGCATTTT.